The 19 T cell receptor beta chains below were found in one sample sequenced in a study of early T cells in non-severe SARS-CoV-2 infection. TCRdb called the 5' RACE reads again in MiXCR, with one record for every CDR3 protein. The sample includes roughly 90,000 distinct CDR3 sequences, more than 13% seen only once; the top ten take under 4%. Input material: whole blood. The receptors were sampled from an adult who was a healthcare worker with PCR-confirmed SARS-CoV-2 infection or an uninfected control (not recorded which).

As to this clonotype: The junction departs from the called germline gene at one end, perhaps through a read error. V gene TRBV7-9 combines with J gene TRBJ2-3, with D unresolved. The CDR3 runs 13 residues. Germline assignment: CDR1 SEHNR and CDR2 FQNEAQ (reference sequence). The CDR3 nucleotides read TGTGCCAGCAGCTATAGCCTCACAGATACGCAATATTTT. As protein: CASSYSLTDTQYF.

This clonotype has at least ten counts. The rearrangement links TRBV29-1 to TRBJ2-5; possibly TRBD1 or TRBD2 for D (5 bases each). This CDR3 is 14 amino acids long. CDR1 and CDR2 from the germline V gene are SQVTM and ANQGSEA. V shed 3 bases and J shed 5 bases, with 16 bases lying between them. In DNA form, the CDR3 reads TGCAGCGTTGACAGGGTGGACGGGGCGGAGACCCAGTACTTC. Translation gives CSVDRVDGAETQYF.

This clonotype showed up many times. V usage is TRBV7-3 and J usage is TRBJ2-5, with TRBD2 matching 12 bases. The trim removed 5 bases at V and 3 bases at J, leaving 4 bases unmatched. CDR3 length: 15 residues. Per germline, CDR1 SGHTA and CDR2 FQGTGA. In DNA, the CDR3 is TGTGCCAGCAGCGGGGGACTAGCGGGCGAAGAGACCCAGTACTTC. Amino acid sequence: CASSGGLAGEETQYF.

The V call is TRBV5-1, the J call TRBJ2-1; D is unresolved. In germline, CDR1 is SGHRS, CDR2 YFSETQ. The V end was cut by 3 bases, the J end by 0 bases, with 13 bases between. The CDR3 spans 16 residues. Here the CDR3 DNA reads TGCGCCAGCAGCTCTTATGAGGTCAGCTCCTACAATGAGCAGTTCTTC. Translating gives CASSSYEVSSYNEQFF. Supplemented by reference TRBV5-1 and TRBJ2-1, the full variable domain reads KAGVTQTPRYLIKTRGQQVTLSCSPISGHRSVSWYQQTPGQGLQFLFEYFSETQRNKGNFPGRFSGRQFSNSRSEMNVSTLELGDSALYLCASSSYEVSSYNEQFFGPGTRLTVL.

This clonotype was counted many times. The V call is TRBV7-6, the J call TRBJ1-6; the match to TRBD1 covers 9 bases. This CDR3 comprises 15 residues. CDR1 SGHVS and CDR2 FNYEAQ come from the germline V gene. V shed 3 bases and J 5 bases; nucleotides not matched to a gene: 2. The CDR3 nucleotides are TGTGCCAGCAGCTTTGGGACAGGGCATAATTCACCCCTCCACTTT. Translated, it gives CASSFGTGHNSPLHF.

In this sample, this clonotype turned up many times. The chain recombines TRBV5-6 with TRBJ1-1, with D unresolved. Trimming removed 4 bases at V and 0 bases at J, with 13 bases between. The germline CDR1 and CDR2 sequences are SGHDT and YYEEEE. The CDR3 has 15 residues. The CDR3 DNA is TGTGCCAGCAGCCTATACCGGGGTATGAACACTGAAGCTTTCTTT. Translated, it gives CASSLYRGMNTEAFF.

V and J are TRBV29-1 and TRBJ2-5; D remains ambiguous. CDR1 and CDR2 from the germline V gene are SQVTM and ANQGSEA. This CDR3 contains 13 residues. V was shortened by 1 base and J by 0 bases, with 6 bases between the two germline ends. Here the CDR3 DNA reads TGCAGCGTTGAAGCCCGGGACCAAGAGACCCAGTACTTC. Its translation is CSVEARDQETQYF.

This clonotype was counted between two and nine times. This chain connects TRBV5-6 to TRBJ2-5; D is uncertain. Germline CDR1 reads SGHDT; CDR2 reads YYEEEE. CDR3 size: 11 residues. V lost 4 bases to trimming and J lost 5 bases, with 6 bases between them. CDR3: CASSVRETQYF. DNA for the CDR3: TGTGCCAGCAGCGTGAGGGAGACCCAGTACTTC.

The CDR3: CSVGDRVNEQYF. CDR3 DNA: TGCAGCGTGGGGGACAGGGTAAACGAGCAGTACTTC. The chain joins TRBV29-1 to TRBJ2-7; 9 bases align to TRBD1. Trimming took 6 bases from V and 5 from J; bases not matched to a gene: 5. Germline V gives CDR1 SQVTM, CDR2 ANQGSEA. The CDR3 runs to 12 residues.

The chain is built from TRBV28 and TRBJ1-4, with D unclear. The germline V gene has CDR1 MDHEN and CDR2 SYDVKM. The ends were cut back, 6 bases at V and 0 bases at J, with 8 bases in the middle. This CDR3 region has 14 residues. The CDR3 here is CASSLPTTNEKLFF. DNA of the CDR3: TGTGCCAGCAGCCTACCAACAACTAATGAAAAACTGTTTTTT.

The chain recombines TRBV6-6 with TRBJ2-7; the match to TRBD2 covers 8 bases. Germline values: CDR1 MNHNY, CDR2 SVGAGI (reference sequence). CDR3 length equals 12 residues. J was trimmed by 11 bases and V by 6 bases; bases with no gene match: 9. CDR3 nucleotides: TGTGCCAGCAGCTCCCAAGCGGGGGCGGAGTACTTC. Translation: CASSSQAGAEYF.

V usage is TRBV20-1 and J usage is TRBJ2-5, with D unresolved. The CDR3 loop spans 14 amino acids. The V gene lost 4 bases and the J gene lost 4 bases, with 16 bases spanning the gap. CDR1 DFQATT and CDR2 SNEGSKA come from the germline V gene (reference sequence). CDR3 nucleotides: TGCAGTGCTAAAGAACAGTCCCCTCGAGAGACCCAGTACTTC. This codes for CSAKEQSPRETQYF.

This clonotype was detected many times. The chain employs TRBV2 and TRBJ2-1, with 9 bases fitting TRBD2. J was trimmed by 3 bases and V by 8 bases; bases with no gene match: 8. There are 15 residues in the CDR3. Germline V CDR1 and CDR2: SNHLY, FYNNEI. The CDR3 DNA is TGTGCCAGCCATGACCTAGCGGGATTCTACAATGAGCAGTTCTTC. Protein: CASHDLAGFYNEQFF.

Here the CDR3 DNA reads TGTGCCAGTAGGGGAGGAGCCTCCTACGAGCAGTACTTC. Amino acid sequence: CASRGGASYEQYF. The chain has TRBV19 and TRBJ2-7; D is possibly TRBD2 (6 bases). The V gene lost 6 bases and the J gene lost 0 bases, with 9 bases spanning the gap. The CDR3 is 13 residues long. Germline V gene data show CDR1 as LNHDA and CDR2 as SQIVND (reference sequence). Looking up the rest from reference TRBV19 and TRBJ2-7 gives the full variable domain: DGGITQSPKYLFRKEGQNVTLSCEQNLNHDAMYWYRQDPGQGLRLIYYSQIVNDFQKGDIAEGYSVSREKKESFPLTVTSAQKNPTAFYLCASRGGASYEQYFGPGTRLTVT.

The V gene is TRBV4-1, the J gene TRBJ2-7, with a weak D call TRBD1 (6 bases). Trimming removed 1 base at V and 5 bases at J, with 12 bases between. The germline CDR1 and CDR2 sequences are MGHRA and YSYEKL. The CDR3 is 14 residues long. The CDR3 sequence: CASSQAGTSDEQYF. CDR3 nucleotides: TGCGCCAGCAGCCAAGCCGGGACAAGTGACGAGCAGTACTTC.

The rearrangement joins TRBV15 to TRBJ1-5; D is unresolved. Germline values: CDR1 LNHNV, CDR2 YYDKDF (reference sequence). V was clipped by 1 base and J by 3 bases, with 16 bases between them. The CDR3 covers 17 residues. The CDR3 loop is CATSRGVKRGNNQPQHF. The CDR3 DNA reads as TGTGCCACCAGCAGAGGCGTCAAGCGAGGAAACAATCAGCCCCAGCATTTT.

This rearrangement joins TRBV19 to TRBJ2-7; possibly TRBD1 or TRBD2 for D (5 bases each). The CDR3 runs to 13 residues. V was shortened by 3 bases and J by 6 bases, with 12 bases between the two germline ends. The germline V gene has CDR1 LNHDA and CDR2 SQIVND (reference sequence). CDR3 loop: CASSIWEQGEQYF. CDR3 coding DNA: TGTGCCAGTAGTATTTGGGAGCAGGGCGAGCAGTACTTC.

This clonotype was observed many times. The genes are TRBV27 and TRBJ2-5; 13 bases line up with TRBD2. This CDR3 contains 16 residues. The germline CDR1 and CDR2 sequences are MNHEY and SMNVEV (reference sequence). V lost 6 bases and J lost 5; bases outside the gene matches: 9. CDR3 sequence: CASSLLAGGPGETQYF. DNA for the CDR3: TGTGCCAGCAGCCTACTAGCGGGAGGGCCGGGGGAGACCCAGTACTTC.

The rearrangement uses TRBV7-2 and TRBJ2-5, with TRBD1 as a possible D gene (6 bases). The CDR3 spans 14 residues. Germline CDR1 is SGHTA and CDR2 is FQGNSA. V shed 5 bases and J shed 4 bases, with 14 bases lying between them. The CDR3 spells CASSHSGVRETQYF. In DNA, the CDR3 is TGTGCCAGCAGCCACTCAGGGGTACGAGAGACCCAGTACTTC.